This T cell receptor (beta chain) originates from a study of Graves' ophthalmopathy and Graves' hyperthyroidism. This CDR3 comprises 14 residues. V lost 5 bases, J lost 0 bases, and 10 bases lay in between. Per the germline V gene, CDR1 is SGHNT and CDR2 is YENEEA. This clonotype was observed a few times. The authors amplified TCR beta CDR3 regions, and they did so from RNA transcripts for repertoire sequencing. After a first-round RT-PCR with HTBI primers, a second-round multiplex PCR was run. TCRdb fed the multiplex PCR reads into MiXCR, producing one record per CDR3 protein. Altogether 350,000 to 400,000 distinct CDR3 sequences are present, roughly 18% being singletons, with the ten largest covering 1.5% to 2%.

The V and J genes are TRBV11-3 and TRBJ1-1; D is possibly TRBD1 (6 bases). The receptor's source is a woman aged 18 to 35 with Graves' ophthalmopathy. The material sequenced was peripheral blood. The CDR3 loop reads CASSVDSMNTEAFF. The CDR3 nucleotides are TGTGCCAGCAGCGTGGACAGCATGAACACTGAAGCTTTCTTT.